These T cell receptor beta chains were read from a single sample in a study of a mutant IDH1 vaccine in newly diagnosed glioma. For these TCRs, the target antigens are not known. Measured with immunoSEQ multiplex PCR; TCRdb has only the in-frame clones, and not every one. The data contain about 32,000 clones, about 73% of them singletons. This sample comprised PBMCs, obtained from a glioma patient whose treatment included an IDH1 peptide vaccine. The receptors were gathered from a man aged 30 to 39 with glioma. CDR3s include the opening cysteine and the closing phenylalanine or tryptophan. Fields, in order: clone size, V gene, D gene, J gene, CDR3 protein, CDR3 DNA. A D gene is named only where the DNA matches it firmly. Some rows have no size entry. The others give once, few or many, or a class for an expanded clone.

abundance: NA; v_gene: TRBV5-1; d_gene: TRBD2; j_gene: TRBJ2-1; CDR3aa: CASSSGLADNEQFF; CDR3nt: TGCGCCAGCAGCTCGGGACTAGCCGACAATGAGCAGTTCTTC
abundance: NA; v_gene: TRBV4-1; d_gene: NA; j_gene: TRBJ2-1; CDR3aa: CASSQEGARIPTMGQFF; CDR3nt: TGCGCCAGCAGCCAAGAAGGGGCCAGGATCCCAACAATGGGGCAGTTCTTC
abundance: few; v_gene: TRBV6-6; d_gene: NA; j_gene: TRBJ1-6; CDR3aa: CASSLPLTGENSPLHF; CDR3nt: TGTGCCAGCAGTTTACCCCTGACAGGCGAAAATTCACCCCTCCACTTT
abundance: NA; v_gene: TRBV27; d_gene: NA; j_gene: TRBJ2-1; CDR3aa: CASSHRDWNNEQFF; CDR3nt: TGTGCCAGCAGTCACCGGGACTGGAACAATGAGCAGTTCTTC
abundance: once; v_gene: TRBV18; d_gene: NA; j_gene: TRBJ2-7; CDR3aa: CASSPQNTYEQYF; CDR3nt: TGTGCCAGCTCACCCCAGAATACCTACGAGCAGTACTTC
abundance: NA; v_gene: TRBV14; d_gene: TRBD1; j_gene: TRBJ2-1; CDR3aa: CASRHRDRVGDEQFF; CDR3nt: TGTGCCAGCAGGCACCGGGACAGGGTTGGCGATGAGCAGTTCTTC
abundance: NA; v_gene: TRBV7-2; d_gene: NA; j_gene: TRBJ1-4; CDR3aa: CASSLASRDEKLFF; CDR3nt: TGTGCCAGCAGCTTAGCATCCAGGGATGAAAAACTGTTTTTT
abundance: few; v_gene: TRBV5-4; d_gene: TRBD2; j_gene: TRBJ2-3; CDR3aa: CAGTSGASTDTQYF; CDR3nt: TGTGCCGGGACTAGCGGGGCAAGCACAGATACGCAGTATTTT
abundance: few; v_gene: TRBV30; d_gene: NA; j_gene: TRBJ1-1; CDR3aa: CAWRDSHPEAFF; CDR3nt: TGTGCCTGGAGGGACAGTCATCCTGAAGCTTTCTTT
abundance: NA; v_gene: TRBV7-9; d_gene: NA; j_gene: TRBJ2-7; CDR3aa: CASSLVGQPYEQYF; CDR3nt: TGTGCCAGCAGCTTAGTGGGACAACCGTACGAGCAGTACTTC
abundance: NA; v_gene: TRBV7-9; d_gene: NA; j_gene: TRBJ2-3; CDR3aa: CASSRTSSPDTQYF; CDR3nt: TGTGCCAGCAGCCGCACATCAAGCCCAGATACGCAGTATTTT
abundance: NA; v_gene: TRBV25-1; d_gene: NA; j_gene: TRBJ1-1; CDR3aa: CASSEYAGEDTEAFF; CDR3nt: TGTGCCAGCAGTGAATACGCAGGGGAGGACACTGAAGCTTTCTTT
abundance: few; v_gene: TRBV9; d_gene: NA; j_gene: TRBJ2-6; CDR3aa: CASSVGIGRGANVLTF; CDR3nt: TGTGCCAGCAGCGTAGGTATAGGGCGTGGGGCCAACGTCCTGACTTTC
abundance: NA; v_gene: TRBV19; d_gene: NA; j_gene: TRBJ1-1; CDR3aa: CASKVGIRGVNTEAFF; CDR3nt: TGTGCCAGTAAAGTGGGGATACGGGGAGTGAACACTGAAGCTTTCTTT
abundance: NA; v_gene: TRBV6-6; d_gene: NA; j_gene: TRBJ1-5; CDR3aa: CASSYSTLRSNQPQHF; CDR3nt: TGTGCCAGCAGTTACTCGACGTTACGTAGCAATCAGCCCCAGCATTTT
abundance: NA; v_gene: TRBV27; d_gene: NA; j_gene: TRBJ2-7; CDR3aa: CASSLYGTTYEQYF; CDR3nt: TGTGCCAGCAGTCTCTACGGGACAACCTACGAGCAGTACTTC